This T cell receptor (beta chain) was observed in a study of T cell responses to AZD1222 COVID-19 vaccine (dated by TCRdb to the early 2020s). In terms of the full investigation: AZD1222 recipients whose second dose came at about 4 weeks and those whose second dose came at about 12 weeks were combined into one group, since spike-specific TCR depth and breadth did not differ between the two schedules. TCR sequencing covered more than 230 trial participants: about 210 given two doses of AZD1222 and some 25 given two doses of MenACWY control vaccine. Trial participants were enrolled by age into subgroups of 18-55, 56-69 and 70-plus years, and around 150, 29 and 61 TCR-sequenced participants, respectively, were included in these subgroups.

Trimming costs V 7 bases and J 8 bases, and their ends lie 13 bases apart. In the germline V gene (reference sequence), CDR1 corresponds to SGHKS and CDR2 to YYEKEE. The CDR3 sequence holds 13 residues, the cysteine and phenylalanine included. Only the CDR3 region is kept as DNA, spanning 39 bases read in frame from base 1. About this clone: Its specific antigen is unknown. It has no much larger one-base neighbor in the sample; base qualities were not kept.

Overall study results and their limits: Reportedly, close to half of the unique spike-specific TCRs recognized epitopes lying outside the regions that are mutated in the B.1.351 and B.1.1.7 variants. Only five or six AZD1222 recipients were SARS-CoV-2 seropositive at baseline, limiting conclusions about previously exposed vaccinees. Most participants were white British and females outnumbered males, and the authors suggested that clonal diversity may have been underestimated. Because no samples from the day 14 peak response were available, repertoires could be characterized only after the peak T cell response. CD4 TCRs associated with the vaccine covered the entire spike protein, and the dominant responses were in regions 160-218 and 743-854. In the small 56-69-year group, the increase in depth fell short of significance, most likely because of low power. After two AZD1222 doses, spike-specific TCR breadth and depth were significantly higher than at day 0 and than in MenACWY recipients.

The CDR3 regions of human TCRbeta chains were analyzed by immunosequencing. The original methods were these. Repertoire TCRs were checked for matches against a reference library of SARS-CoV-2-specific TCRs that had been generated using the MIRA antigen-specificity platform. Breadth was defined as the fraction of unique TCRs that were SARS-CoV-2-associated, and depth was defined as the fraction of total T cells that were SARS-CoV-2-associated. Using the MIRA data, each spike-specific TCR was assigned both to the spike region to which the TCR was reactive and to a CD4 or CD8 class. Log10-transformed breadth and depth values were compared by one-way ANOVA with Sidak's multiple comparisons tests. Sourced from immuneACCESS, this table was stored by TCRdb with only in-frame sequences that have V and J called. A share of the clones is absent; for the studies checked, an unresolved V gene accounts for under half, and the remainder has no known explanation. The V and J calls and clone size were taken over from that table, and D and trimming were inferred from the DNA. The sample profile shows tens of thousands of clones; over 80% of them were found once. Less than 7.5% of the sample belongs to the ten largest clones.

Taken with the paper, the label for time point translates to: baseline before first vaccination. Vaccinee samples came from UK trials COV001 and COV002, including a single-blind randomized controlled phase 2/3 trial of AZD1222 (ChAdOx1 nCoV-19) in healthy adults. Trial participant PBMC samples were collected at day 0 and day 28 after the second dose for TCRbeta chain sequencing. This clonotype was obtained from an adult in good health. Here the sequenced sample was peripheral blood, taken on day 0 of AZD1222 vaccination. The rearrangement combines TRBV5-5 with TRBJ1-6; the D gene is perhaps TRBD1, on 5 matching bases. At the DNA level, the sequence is TGTGCCAGCTCCCGACAGTTAGATTCACCCCTCCACTTT. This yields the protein CASSRQLDSPLHF.